What follows are 24 T cell receptor beta chains derived from one specimen sequenced in a study of T cells in Graves' hyperthyroidism and ophthalmopathy (dated by TCRdb to between 2019 and 2020). The method behind the library was multiplex PCR. Sequencing was carried out with an Illumina HiSeq 2000. Amplification of TCR beta CDR3 regions was carried out from RNA transcripts. For the first round of RT-PCR on the TCR CDR3, the HTBI primer set was used together with the Qiagen OneStep RT-PCR kit. TCRdb trimmed public reads at Q25 via fastp, called clones via MiXCR and kept in-frame beta chains. Rows merge per CDR3 protein into single entries with the most common DNA and genes. The table for this sample lists fewer than 350,000 distinct CDR3 sequences; roughly 23% of them were counted only once. Around 45% of the sample is in the top ten clones. The sequenced sample consisted of blood. The receptor set was obtained from a woman aged 45-60 years with Graves' hyperthyroidism.

This clonotype was picked up a small number of times. The J gene is TRBJ2-1, the V gene TRBV18; D gene unclear. The CDR3 extends over 13 amino acids. The V gene's germline CDR1 is KGHSH and CDR2 LQKENI. V was shortened by 6 bases and J by 2 bases, with 8 bases between the two germline ends. The CDR3 spells CASSEVTYNEQFF. In DNA, the CDR3 is TGTGCCAGCTCTGAGGTCACCTACAATGAGCAGTTCTTC.

The chain is built from TRBV20-1 and TRBJ2-1; a possible D gene is TRBD1 (5 bases). The V and J ends lost 0 bases and 5 bases respectively, with 5 bases between them. This CDR3 has 12 residues. Germline V gene sequence: CDR1 DFQATT, CDR2 SNEGSKA (reference sequence). The CDR3 DNA is TGCAGTGCTAGAGACAGGGACAATGAGCAGTTCTTC. It yields the protein CSARDRDNEQFF.

The V gene is TRBV12-3 or TRBV12-4, the J gene TRBJ2-2; D remains unclear. Trimming pared 3 bases from V and 6 bases from J, leaving 14 bases between. CDR3 length: 15 amino acids. CDR3 nucleotide sequence: TGTGCCAGCAGTTTTGGGTCGTTCGGGTCCGGGGAGCTGTTTTTT. Protein sequence: CASSFGSFGSGELFF.

This clonotype was seen a single time. The chain joins TRBV20-1 to TRBJ1-5; no clear D gene. Germline V CDR1 and CDR2: DFQATT, SNEGSKA (reference sequence). This CDR3 is built from 14 residues. V was shortened by 1 base and J by 0 bases, with 7 bases between the two germline ends. The CDR3 spells CSARVGFSNQPQHF. For the CDR3, the DNA is TGCAGTGCTAGAGTGGGATTTAGCAATCAGCCCCAGCATTTT.

The J gene is TRBJ2-1, the V gene TRBV15; 7 bases are shared with TRBD1. Germline loops: CDR1 LNHNV, CDR2 YYDKDF (reference sequence). The V and J ends lost 0 bases and 4 bases, in that order; junction bases with no gene match: 3. CDR3 length equals 15 residues. The CDR3 is CATSRDTTGYNEQFF. DNA of the CDR3: TGTGCCACCAGCAGAGATACGACAGGGTACAATGAGCAGTTCTTC.

This clonotype showed up just a few times. The chain has TRBV19 and TRBJ2-1; TRBD2 agrees at 7 bases. The ends lost 0 bases at V and 6 bases at J; junction bases unmatched: 2. The CDR3 is 14 amino acids. Looked up from germline, CDR1 is LNHDA and CDR2 is SQIVND (reference sequence). CDR3 nucleotide sequence: TGTGCCAGTAGTATAGAAGGACTAGTCAATGAGCAGTTCTTC. This encodes CASSIEGLVNEQFF.

This clonotype was counted at least ten times. The CDR3 DNA is TGTGCCAGCCAGGGCTCTATCTTTTACAAAAACATTCAGTACTTC. It is translated as CASQGSIFYKNIQYF. The chain couples TRBV28 to TRBJ2-4; D is perhaps TRBD1 (5 bases). The CDR3 runs to 15 residues. The V gene's germline CDR1 is MDHEN and CDR2 SYDVKM. With 8 bases removed from V and 3 bases from J, the gap between germline ends came to 17 bases.

Ten or more counts support this clonotype. The chain employs TRBV10-3 and TRBJ2-7; TRBD2 is a possible D gene (5 bases). Germline CDR1 reads ENHRY; CDR2 reads SYGVKD. The CDR3 is 13 residues long. Trimming took off 7 bases at V and 7 bases at J, with 17 bases between the two ends. The CDR3 spells CAITDSLGGEQYF. The CDR3 DNA is TGTGCCATCACGGACTCCCTTGGTGGGGAGCAGTACTTC.

This clonotype was detected ten times or more. The V gene is TRBV3-1, the J gene TRBJ2-3; 9 nucleotides align to TRBD2. This CDR3 contains 13 residues. The J segment lost 13 bases and the V segment lost 0 bases, leaving 5 bases of the junction unmatched. The germline V gene encodes CDR1 LGHDT and CDR2 YNNKEL (reference sequence). CDR3 protein: CASSQDKAGGEYF. CDR3 nucleotides: TGTGCCAGCAGCCAAGATAAAGCGGGGGGCGAGTATTTT.

This clonotype was observed at least ten times. This sequence joins TRBV2 and TRBJ2-6; a possible D gene is TRBD2 (6 bases). The CDR3 runs 16 residues. Trimming removed 2 bases from V and 2 bases from J, with 10 bases in between. Germline CDR1 reads SNHLY; CDR2 reads FYNNEI. The CDR3 bases are TGTGCCAGCAGTGAACTAGCGACTACTGGGGCCAACGTCCTGACTTTC. It codes for CASSELATTGANVLTF.

In its sample, this clonotype was seen many times. The CDR3 DNA sequence: TGTGCCAGCAGTGTTGGCAGGGAGACCGGGGAGCTGTTTTTT. It yields the protein CASSVGRETGELFF. The V gene is TRBV7-3, the J gene TRBJ2-2; D may correspond to TRBD1 or TRBD2 (5 bases each). CDR3 size: 14 residues. The germline V and J ends were trimmed by 6 bases and 5 bases, with 13 bases remaining between them. CDR1 is SGHTA, CDR2 FQGTGA, per germline.

The chain combines TRBV7-2 with TRBJ2-3; 7 bases map to TRBD2. Germline lookup yields CDR1 SGHTA and CDR2 FQGNSA. The CDR3 covers 17 residues. The J segment lost 0 bases and the V segment lost 2 bases, leaving 8 bases of the junction unmatched. As DNA, the CDR3 is TGTGCCAGCAGCTTATTAGCCTTTAGCGGGAGCACAGATACGCAGTATTTT. It is translated as CASSLLAFSGSTDTQYF.

This clonotype was detected ten times or more. The CDR3 is CASSLAPSGRAAGELFF. The CDR3 DNA reads TGTGCCAGCAGCTTAGCCCCTAGCGGGAGGGCGGCCGGGGAGCTGTTTTTT. The J gene is TRBJ2-2, the V gene TRBV7-9; 12 bases align to TRBD2. The germline CDR1 and CDR2 sequences are SEHNR and FQNEAQ (reference sequence). The CDR3 totals 17 residues. Germline trimming cut 0 bases from V and 6 bases from J; bases unmatched to any gene: 5.

This clonotype has a count of ten or more. This rearrangement joins TRBV7-9 to TRBJ1-1; 8 nucleotides agree with TRBD1. The CDR3 loop spans 14 amino acids. The trim removed 6 bases at V and 10 bases at J, leaving 13 bases unmatched. Germline CDR1 SEHNR, CDR2 FQNEAQ (reference sequence). CDR3 in DNA: TGTGCCAGCAGTTCGAACCAGGGGGCGTTTGGAGCTTTCTTT. Its translation is CASSSNQGAFGAFF.

The rearrangement links TRBV19 to TRBJ2-1; tentatively, D is TRBD2 (6 bases). The CDR3 runs 16 residues. Germline CDR1 is LNHDA and CDR2 is SQIVND (reference sequence). Trimming cost V 3 bases and J 2 bases, with 14 bases left between them. The CDR3 loop is CASSIFNGRTYNEQFF. The CDR3 nucleotides read TGTGCCAGTAGTATCTTCAACGGGAGAACCTACAATGAGCAGTTCTTC.

The CDR3 region is CSGRGMNTEAFF. CDR3 nucleotides: TGCAGTGGACGAGGGATGAACACTGAAGCTTTCTTT. The rearrangement joins TRBV20-1 to TRBJ1-1; D is undetermined. The CDR3 is 12 residues long. Germline V gives CDR1 DFQATT, CDR2 SNEGSKA (reference sequence). Trimming shortened V by 7 bases and J by 0 bases, and 9 bases separated the two germline ends.

To note about this clonotype: A much larger clone lies one base from this, so it may be a read error. This chain connects TRBV6-6 to TRBJ2-3; D is uncertain. Germline loops: CDR1 MNHNY, CDR2 SVGAGI (reference sequence). The CDR3 runs 17 residues. DNA of the CDR3: TGTGCCAGAAGTTACTCGTTCTTGAGCGTTAGCACAGATACGCAGTATTTT. Its translation is CARSYSFLSVSTDTQYF.

The genes are TRBV2 and TRBJ1-1; a weak D match, TRBD1 (5 bases). The CDR3 has 15 residues. In germline, CDR1 is SNHLY, CDR2 FYNNEI. V was shortened by 6 bases and J by 3 bases, with 17 bases between the two germline ends. The CDR3 reads CASSQADRSYTEAFF. The CDR3 DNA is TGTGCCAGCAGCCAAGCAGACAGATCTTACACTGAAGCTTTCTTT.

This clonotype occurred many times. The rearrangement joins TRBV7-9 to TRBJ2-1, with 7 bases fitting TRBD1. CDR3 size: 15 residues. CDR1 is SEHNR and CDR2 is FQNEAQ in the germline V gene (reference sequence). The trim removed 6 bases at V and 0 bases at J, leaving 5 bases unmatched. CDR3 protein: CASRPGQSSYNEQFF. For the CDR3, the DNA is TGTGCCAGCAGACCGGGACAGAGCTCCTACAATGAGCAGTTCTTC. The complete variable domain, with remaining parts taken from reference TRBV7-9 and TRBJ2-1, reads DTGVSQNPRHKITKRGQNVTFRCDPISEHNRLYWYRQTLGQGPEFLTYFQNEAQLEKSRLLSDRFSAERPKGSFSTLEIQRTEQGDSAMYLCASRPGQSSYNEQFFGPGTRLTVL.

Only a few counts were recorded for this clonotype. The chain carries TRBV12-3 or TRBV12-4 and TRBJ1-1; a weak D match, TRBD1 (5 bases). The CDR3 extends over 14 amino acids. Trimming took off 5 bases at V and 0 bases at J, with 10 bases between the two ends. The DNA for the CDR3 is TGTGCCAGCAGTACGACAGACATGAACACTGAAGCTTTCTTT. Amino acid sequence: CASSTTDMNTEAFF.

This clonotype was picked up a small number of times. The chain couples TRBV4-1 to TRBJ2-7, with D possibly matching TRBD2 (6 bases). CDR1 and CDR2 from the germline V gene are MGHRA and YSYEKL. Trimming pared 2 bases from V and 1 base from J, leaving 9 bases between. This CDR3 contains 14 residues. CDR3 DNA: TGCGCCAGCAGCCAATATGGGACTTCCTACGAGCAGTACTTC. Translating it yields CASSQYGTSYEQYF.

Only a few counts were recorded for this clonotype. J is TRBJ2-1 and V is TRBV6-1; TRBD2 matches 8 bases. The CDR3 spans 14 residues. Germline CDR1 reads MNHNS; CDR2 reads SASEGT. V lost 5 bases and J lost 6; bases outside the gene matches: 6. In nucleotides, the CDR3 is TGTGCCAGCAGTCAAGGACTAGCCTTCAATGAGCAGTTCTTC. Protein product: CASSQGLAFNEQFF.

This clonotype came up many times. The rearrangement joins TRBV20-1 to TRBJ2-7, with D possibly TRBD2 on 5 matching bases. The V end was cut by 6 bases, the J end by 0 bases, with 15 bases between. Germline loops: CDR1 DFQATT, CDR2 SNEGSKA (reference sequence). CDR3 length: 14 residues. CDR3 DNA sequence: TGCAGTGCGGAACTAGTTGTCACCTCCTACGAGCAGTACTTC. Its translation: CSAELVVTSYEQYF.

This clonotype turned up a few times. CDR3 bases: TGTGCCACCAGTGATTCGGGACAAGGCTATGGCTACACCTTC. It codes for CATSDSGQGYGYTF. This chain connects TRBV24-1 to TRBJ1-2, with a weak D call TRBD1 (6 bases). The CDR3 totals 14 residues. With 2 bases removed from V and 4 bases from J, the gap between germline ends came to 10 bases. Germline V CDR1 and CDR2: KGHDR, SFDVKD.